The 13 T cell receptor beta chains below all came from one sample that was sequenced in a study of long-term antiretroviral therapy in people with HIV. The assay, immunoSEQ v3.0, was run at survey level. Sequencing used immunoSEQ multiplex PCR; TCRdb keeps in-frame clones, though not all of them. The data show tens of thousands of clones, around nine tenths seen once. Specimen: unsorted PBMCs, collected just before starting antiretroviral therapy. These receptor sequences come from a woman under 30 with HIV.

The chain carries TRBV28 and TRBJ1-2; TRBD1 aligns across 9 bases. Germline CDR1 MDHEN, CDR2 SYDVKM. V lost 3 bases and J lost 4; bases outside the gene matches: 9. This CDR3 has 16 amino acids. CDR3 in amino acids: CASSFLDRGVSYGYTF. The CDR3 nucleotides are TGTGCCAGCAGTTTTCTGGACAGGGGAGTCTCCTATGGCTACACCTTC.

This sequence joins TRBV19 and TRBJ2-7, with D perhaps TRBD1 (5 bases). Germline CDR1 LNHDA, CDR2 SQIVND (reference sequence). V was clipped by 8 bases and J by 0 bases, with 17 bases between them. This CDR3 has 15 residues. The CDR3 coding sequence is TGTGCCAGTGCCCCAGGGCTAAGGAGCTCCTACGAGCAGTACTTC. Translated, it gives CASAPGLRSSYEQYF.

V usage is TRBV19 and J usage is TRBJ1-5, with a tentative D call TRBD1 (5 bases). Germline V lookup: CDR1 LNHDA, CDR2 SQIVND (reference sequence). V lost 9 bases to trimming and J lost 4 bases, with 16 bases between them. This CDR3 is built from 14 residues. CDR3 protein: CASRVMGSNQPQHF. CDR3 bases: TGTGCCAGCAGGGTCATGGGTAGTAATCAGCCCCAGCATTTT.

This clone was seen more than once but under ten times. This chain joins TRBV7-9 and TRBJ1-5; no definite D call. Per the germline V gene, CDR1 is SEHNR and CDR2 is FQNEAQ (reference sequence). The CDR3 loop spans 13 amino acids. V dropped 5 bases and J dropped 5 bases, with 10 bases sitting between them. The CDR3 bases are TGTGCCAGCAGCCCCTTGGAGCATCAGCCCCAGCATTTT. It is translated as CASSPLEHQPQHF.

DNA of the CDR3: TGTGCCAGCTCACCGATGACAGGGAGGATCGACACTGAAGCTTTCTTT. The encoded protein is CASSPMTGRIDTEAFF. The rearrangement links TRBV18 to TRBJ1-1; 7 bases are a match to TRBD1. After removal of 3 bases from V and 3 bases from J, the junction contained 10 bases not matched to a gene. The CDR3 has 16 residues. Germline CDR1 reads KGHSH; CDR2 reads LQKENI.

This rearrangement joins TRBV7-2 to TRBJ1-2; D gene uncertain. The CDR3 has 15 residues. Germline V gives CDR1 SGHTA, CDR2 FQGNSA. Trimming shortened V by 2 bases and J by 2 bases, and 12 bases separated the two germline ends. The CDR3 DNA follows: TGTGCCAGCAGCTTACGGGTTTCCTCAAACTATGGCTACACCTTC. Encoded protein: CASSLRVSSNYGYTF.

The chain uses TRBV6-5 and TRBJ1-4; D call uncertain. The V end was cut by 0 bases, the J end by 5 bases, with 10 bases between. Germline CDR1 is MNHEY and CDR2 is SVGAGI. The CDR3 loop spans 15 amino acids. DNA for the CDR3: TGTGCCAGCAGTTACTCAAGGATCGCGAATGAAAAACTGTTTTTT. Residues: CASSYSRIANEKLFF.

This clone showed up just a few times. V gene TRBV10-1 combines with J gene TRBJ2-7; D perhaps matches TRBD2 (5 bases). V was clipped by 5 bases and J by 4 bases, with 15 bases between them. CDR3 length equals 14 residues. Looked up from germline, CDR1 is WNHNN and CDR2 is SYGVQD (reference sequence). CDR3 residues: CASSSSGVGYEQYF. The CDR3 bases are TGCGCCAGCAGTTCCTCCGGGGTCGGGTACGAGCAGTACTTC.

The chain recombines TRBV29-1 with TRBJ2-7; 8 bases are shared with TRBD2. Trimming cost V 6 bases and J 3 bases; bases outside gene matches: 13. The CDR3 totals 15 residues. The V gene's germline CDR1 is SQVTM and CDR2 ANQGSEA. CDR3 coding DNA: TGCAGCGTGAGTTCCGGGAGGGCCTCGAGCTACGAGCAGTACTTC. It translates to CSVSSGRASSYEQYF.

V usage is TRBV6-5 and J usage is TRBJ1-4, with 7 nucleotides matching TRBD1. This CDR3 is built from 15 residues. Per germline, CDR1 MNHEY and CDR2 SVGAGI. Trimming at V came to 2 bases and at J to 2 bases, leaving 2 bases not matched to a gene. The CDR3 region has the DNA TGTGCCAGCAGTTACCAACAGGGGACTAATGAAAAACTGTTTTTT. Residues: CASSYQQGTNEKLFF.

V is TRBV6-4 and J is TRBJ2-2, with D possibly being TRBD2 (5 bases). The CDR3 is 12 residues long. V lost 8 bases, J lost 3 bases, and 7 bases lay in between. Germline CDR1 and CDR2: MRHNA and SNTAGT. Written as DNA, the CDR3 is TGTGCCAGCTCGGACTACACCGGGGAGCTGTTTTTT. It is translated as CASSDYTGELFF.

The chain uses TRBV28 and TRBJ1-5, with 10 positions matching TRBD1. The CDR3 contains 15 residues. CDR1 and CDR2 (germline): MDHEN, SYDVKM. Trimming at V came to 6 bases and at J to 6 bases, leaving 8 bases not matched to a gene. The CDR3 reads CASRSTGGAGQPQHF. DNA for the CDR3: TGTGCCAGCAGGTCGACAGGGGGCGCAGGTCAGCCCCAGCATTTT.

This clone was seen a single time. V is TRBV6-5 and J is TRBJ1-1, with a tentative D call TRBD1 (5 bases). V was trimmed by 5 bases and J by 4 bases, leaving 14 bases between them. The CDR3 runs 14 residues. Germline-derived CDR1 and CDR2 are MNHEY and SVGAGI. CDR3 amino acids: CASSTHQGATEAFF. The DNA of the CDR3 is TGTGCCAGCAGTACCCACCAGGGTGCCACTGAAGCTTTCTTT.